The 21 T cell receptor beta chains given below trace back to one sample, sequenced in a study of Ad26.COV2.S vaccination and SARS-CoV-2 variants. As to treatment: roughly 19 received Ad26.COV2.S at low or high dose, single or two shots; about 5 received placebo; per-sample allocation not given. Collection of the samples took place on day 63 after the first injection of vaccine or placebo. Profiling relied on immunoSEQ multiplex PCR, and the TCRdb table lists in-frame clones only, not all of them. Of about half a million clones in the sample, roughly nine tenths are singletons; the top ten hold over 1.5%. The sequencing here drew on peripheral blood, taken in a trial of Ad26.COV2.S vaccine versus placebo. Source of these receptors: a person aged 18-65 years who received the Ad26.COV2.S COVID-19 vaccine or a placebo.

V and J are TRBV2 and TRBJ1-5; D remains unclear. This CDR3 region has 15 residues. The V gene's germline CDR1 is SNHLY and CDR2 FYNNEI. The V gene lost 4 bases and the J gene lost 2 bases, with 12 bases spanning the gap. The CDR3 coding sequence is TGTGCCAGCAGTGTCAATCTGCTTGGCAATCAGCCCCAGCATTTT. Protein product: CASSVNLLGNQPQHF. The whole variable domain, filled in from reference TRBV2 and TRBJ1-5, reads EPEVTQTPSHQVTQMGQEVILRCVPISNHLYFYWYRQILGQKVEFLVSFYNNEISEKSEIFDDQFSVERPDGSNFTLKIRSTKLEDSAMYFCASSVNLLGNQPQHFGDGTRLSIL.

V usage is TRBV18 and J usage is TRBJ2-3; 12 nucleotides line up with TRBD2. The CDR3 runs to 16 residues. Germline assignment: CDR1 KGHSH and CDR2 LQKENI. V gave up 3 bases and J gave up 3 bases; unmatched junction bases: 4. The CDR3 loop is CASSPTSGRSTDTQYF. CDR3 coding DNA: TGTGCCAGCTCACCCACTAGCGGGAGGTCGACAGATACGCAGTATTTT.

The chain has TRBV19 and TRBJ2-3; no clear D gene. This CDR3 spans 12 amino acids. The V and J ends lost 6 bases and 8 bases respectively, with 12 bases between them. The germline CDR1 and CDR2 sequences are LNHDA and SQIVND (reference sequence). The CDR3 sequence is CASRTDDRTQYF. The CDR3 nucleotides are TGTGCCAGTAGGACGGACGACCGTACGCAGTATTTT.

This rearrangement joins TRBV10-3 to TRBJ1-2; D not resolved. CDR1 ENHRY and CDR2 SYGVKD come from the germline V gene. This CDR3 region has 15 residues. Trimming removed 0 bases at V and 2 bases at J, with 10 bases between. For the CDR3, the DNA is TGTGCCATCAGTGAGTCGAACAGCCCCAACTATGGCTACACCTTC. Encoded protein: CAISESNSPNYGYTF.

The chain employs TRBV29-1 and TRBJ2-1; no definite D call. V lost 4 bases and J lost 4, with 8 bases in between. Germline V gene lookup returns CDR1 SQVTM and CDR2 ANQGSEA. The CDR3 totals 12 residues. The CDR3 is CSVAWGYNEQFF. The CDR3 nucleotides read TGCAGCGTTGCTTGGGGTTACAATGAGCAGTTCTTC.

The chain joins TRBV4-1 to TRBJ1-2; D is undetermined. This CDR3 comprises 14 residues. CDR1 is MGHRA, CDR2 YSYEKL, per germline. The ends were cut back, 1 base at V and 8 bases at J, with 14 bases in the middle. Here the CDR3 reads CASSQVPVGKGYTF. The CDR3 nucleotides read TGCGCCAGCAGCCAAGTCCCCGTTGGAAAGGGCTACACCTTC.

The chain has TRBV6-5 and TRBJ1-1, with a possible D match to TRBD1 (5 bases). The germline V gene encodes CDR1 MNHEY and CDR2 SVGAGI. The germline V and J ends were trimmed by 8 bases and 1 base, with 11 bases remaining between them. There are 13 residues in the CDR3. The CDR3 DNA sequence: TGTGCCAGCCGCTCTCAGGGGAACACTGAAGCTTTCTTT. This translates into CASRSQGNTEAFF.

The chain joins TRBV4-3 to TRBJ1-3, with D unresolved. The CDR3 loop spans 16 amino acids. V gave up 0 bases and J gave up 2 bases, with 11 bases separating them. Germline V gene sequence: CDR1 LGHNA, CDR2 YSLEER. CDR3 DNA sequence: TGCGCCAGCAGCCAAGATAAGAGGTCAGCTGGAAACACCATATATTTT. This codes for CASSQDKRSAGNTIYF.

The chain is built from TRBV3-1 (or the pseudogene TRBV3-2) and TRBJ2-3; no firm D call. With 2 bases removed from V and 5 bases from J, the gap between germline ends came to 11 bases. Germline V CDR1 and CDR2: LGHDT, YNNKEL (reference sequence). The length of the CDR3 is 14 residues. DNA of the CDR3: TGTGCCAGCAGCCAATTGAATTCTGGAGATACGCAGTATTTT. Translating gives CASSQLNSGDTQYF.

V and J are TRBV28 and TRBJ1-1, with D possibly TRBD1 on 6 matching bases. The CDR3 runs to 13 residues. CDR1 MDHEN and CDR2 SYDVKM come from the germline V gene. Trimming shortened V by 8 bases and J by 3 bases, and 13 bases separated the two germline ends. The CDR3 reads CASHGTLYTEAFF. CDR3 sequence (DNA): TGTGCCAGCCACGGGACACTTTACACTGAAGCTTTCTTT. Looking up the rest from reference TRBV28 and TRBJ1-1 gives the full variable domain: DVKVTQSSRYLVKRTGEKVFLECVQDMDHENMFWYRQDPGLGLRLIYFSYDVKMKEKGDIPEGYSVSREKKERFSLILESASTNQTSMYLCASHGTLYTEAFFGQGTRLTVV.

CDR3 region: CASSSGGGSDTEAFF. CDR3 nucleotides: TGCGCCAGCAGCTCGGGCGGGGGAAGTGACACTGAAGCTTTCTTT. The chain has TRBV5-1 and TRBJ1-1; the D gene is possibly TRBD1 (5 bases). The germline V and J ends were trimmed by 3 bases and 3 bases, with 15 bases remaining between them. From germline, CDR1 is SGHRS and CDR2 YFSETQ. The CDR3 spans 15 residues.

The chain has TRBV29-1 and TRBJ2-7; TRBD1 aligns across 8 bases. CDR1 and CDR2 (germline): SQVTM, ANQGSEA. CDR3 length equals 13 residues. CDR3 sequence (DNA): TGCAGTTTTAGTAGACAGGGGCCCCACGAGCAGTACTTC. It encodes CSFSRQGPHEQYF.

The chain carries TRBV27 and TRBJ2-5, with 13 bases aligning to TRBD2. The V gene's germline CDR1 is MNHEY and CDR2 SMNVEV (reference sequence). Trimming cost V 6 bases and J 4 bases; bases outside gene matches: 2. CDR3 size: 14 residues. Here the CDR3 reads CASRLAGGLETQYF. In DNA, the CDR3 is TGTGCCAGCAGACTAGCGGGGGGGCTAGAGACCCAGTACTTC.

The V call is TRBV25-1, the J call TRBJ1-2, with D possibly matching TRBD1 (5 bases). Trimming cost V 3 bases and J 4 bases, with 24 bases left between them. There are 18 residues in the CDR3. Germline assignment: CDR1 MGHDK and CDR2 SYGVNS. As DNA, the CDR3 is TGTGCCAGCAGTGACCCCCTGGGGAGGGGCTTGGGGGGCTATGGCTACACCTTC. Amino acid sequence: CASSDPLGRGLGGYGYTF.

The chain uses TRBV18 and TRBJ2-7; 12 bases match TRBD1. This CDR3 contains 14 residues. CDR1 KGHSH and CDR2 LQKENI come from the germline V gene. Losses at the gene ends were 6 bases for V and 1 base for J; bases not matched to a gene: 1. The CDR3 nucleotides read TGTGCCAGCTCGGGACAGGGGGCGTCCTACGAGCAGTACTTC. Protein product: CASSGQGASYEQYF.

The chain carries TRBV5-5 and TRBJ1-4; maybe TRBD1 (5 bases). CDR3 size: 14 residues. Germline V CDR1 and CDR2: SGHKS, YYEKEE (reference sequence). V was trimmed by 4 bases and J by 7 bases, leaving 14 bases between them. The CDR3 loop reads CASSPRAGSEKLFF. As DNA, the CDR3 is TGTGCCAGCAGCCCCAGGGCGGGTAGTGAAAAACTGTTTTTT.

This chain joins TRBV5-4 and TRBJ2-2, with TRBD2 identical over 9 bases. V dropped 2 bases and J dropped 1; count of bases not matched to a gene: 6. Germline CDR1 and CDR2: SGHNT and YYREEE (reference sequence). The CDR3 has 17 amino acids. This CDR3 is CASSFERGVVNTGELFF. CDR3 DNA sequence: TGTGCCAGCAGCTTCGAGCGGGGGGTCGTGAACACCGGGGAGCTGTTTTTT.

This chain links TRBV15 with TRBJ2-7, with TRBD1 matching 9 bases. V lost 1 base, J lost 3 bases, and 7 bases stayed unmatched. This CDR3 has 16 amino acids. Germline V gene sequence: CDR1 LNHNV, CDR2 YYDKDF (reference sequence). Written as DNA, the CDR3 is TGTGCCACCAGCAGAGGGCCGGGACAGGGAAGCTACGAGCAGTACTTC. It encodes CATSRGPGQGSYEQYF.

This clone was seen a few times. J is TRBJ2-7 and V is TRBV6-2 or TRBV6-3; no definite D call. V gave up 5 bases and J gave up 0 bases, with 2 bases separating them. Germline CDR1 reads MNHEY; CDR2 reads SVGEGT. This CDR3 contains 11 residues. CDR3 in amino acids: CASSRSYEQYF. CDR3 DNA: TGTGCCAGCAGTCGCTCCTACGAGCAGTACTTC.

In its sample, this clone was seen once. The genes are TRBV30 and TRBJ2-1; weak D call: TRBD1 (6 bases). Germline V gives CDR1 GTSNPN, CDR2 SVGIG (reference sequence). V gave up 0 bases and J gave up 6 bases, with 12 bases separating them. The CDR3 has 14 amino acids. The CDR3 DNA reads TGTGCCTGGAGTGTACTGGGGGCGCGCAATGAGCAGTTCTTC. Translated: CAWSVLGARNEQFF. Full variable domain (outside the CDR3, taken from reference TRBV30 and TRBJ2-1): SQTIHQWPATLVQPVGSPLSLECTVEGTSNPNLYWYRQAAGRGLQLLFYSVGIGQISSEVPQNLSASRPQDRQFILSSKKLLLSDSGFYLCAWSVLGARNEQFFGPGTRLTVL.

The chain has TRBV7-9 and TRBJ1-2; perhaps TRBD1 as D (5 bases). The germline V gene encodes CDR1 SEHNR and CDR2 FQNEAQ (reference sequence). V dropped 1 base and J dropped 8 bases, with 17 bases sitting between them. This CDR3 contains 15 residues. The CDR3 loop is CASSLESGASGGYTF. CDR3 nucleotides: TGTGCCAGCAGCTTAGAGTCTGGGGCATCGGGAGGCTACACCTTC.